This TCR beta chain was sequenced for a study of spatial heterogeneity in lung cancer. Indicated time point: sample taken at primary tumor resection. The donors were about 72 patients with non-small cell lung cancer that was early-stage and untreated. Frozen PBMC, nontumor lung or tumor provided whole RNA, which was sequenced unsorted. Every TCR cDNA molecule bore its own unique molecular identifier. TCRdb re-derived calls from the 5' RACE reads in MiXCR, one entry per CDR3 protein. Of tens of thousands of distinct CDR3 sequences listed, 7% are singletons. Judged by abundance, this clonotype is medium-sized. V was pared by 4 bases and J by 0 bases, with 4 bases of the junction left unmatched. Germline assignment: CDR1 SGHRS and CDR2 YFSETQ. The CDR3 has 14 amino acids.

The sample consisted of PBMCs, taken at surgery. The gene calls are TRBV5-1 and TRBJ2-7; 7 bases match TRBD2. The sequence was obtained from a male donor with early-stage non-small cell lung cancer. The chain's CDR3 is CASSPTSVSYEQYF. The CDR3 bases are TGCGCCAGCAGCCCAACTAGCGTCTCCTACGAGCAGTACTTC.